This T cell receptor (beta chain) derives from a study of breast tumors, draining lymph nodes, adjacent tissues. General study results and limits: Tumor TCR diversity was below lymph nodes but above nontumor tissue. Luminal-like breast cancer showed significantly higher tumor–nontumor repertoire similarity than basal-like. Data only fit, rather than demonstrated, lymph node origin of most tumor T cells. Data fit most tumor T cells coming from lymph node, expanding in tumor.

This clonotype has ten or more counts. What it binds is unknown. Samples came from axillary lymph nodes draining the breast cancer. The CDR3 is 15 residues long. The V end was cut by 3 bases, the J end by 8 bases, with 17 bases between. The germline V gene encodes CDR1 KGHDR and CDR2 SFDVKD. TCRdb processed the multiplex PCR reads anew with MiXCR; each CDR3 protein has one entry. There are 200,000 or so distinct CDR3 sequences in the sample; 31% occur only once, and around 4.4% lies in the top ten. The TCR originated in a female donor with breast cancer. Some clones in this sample may be carry-over from other donors' samples. Sequencing used axillary lymph node tissue. V usage is TRBV24-1 and J usage is TRBJ2-3; D may match TRBD1 or TRBD2 (5 bases each). CDR3 bases: TGTGCCACCAGTGATGACCGGGGCGGGCCTGCTACGCAGTATTTT. This codes for CATSDDRGGPATQYF.